Included here is one T cell receptor beta chain sequence, with context. CDR3 length: 19 residues. Germline lookup yields CDR1 GTSNPN and CDR2 SVGIG (reference sequence). V was trimmed by 4 bases and J by 0 bases, leaving 25 bases between them. This entry belongs to a study of early stage breast cancer tumors. TCRdb's table, derived via immunoSEQ multiplex PCR, lists solely in-frame clones and lacks some. Among 40,000 to 60,000 clones listed, more than 70% were seen once. This receptor was obtained from a person aged 40 to 50 with breast cancer. Sequencing was carried out using blood. This chain joins TRBV30 and TRBJ2-4, with D maybe TRBD2 (6 bases). CDR3 nucleotide sequence: TGTGCCTGGAAGGGTTTTGGGGGGTTCGGTGACATAGCCAAAAACATTCAGTACTTC. This sequence encodes CAWKGFGGFGDIAKNIQYF.